Shown below are 18 T cell receptor beta chains from a single sample sequenced in a study of blood T cells in healthy people across ages (dated by TCRdb to the mid-2010s). Library preparation was by 5' RACE. The reads were generated on an Illumina HiSeq 2500. A second about 7 to 11 cycle PCR used a sample-barcoded 5' primer and a J-beta primer mix. In TCRdb, the public reads were trimmed at Q25 with fastp and aligned with MiXCR, with productive beta chains retained. Each CDR3 protein appears once, grouped with its most common genes and DNA. The sample table shows about 1,400,000 distinct CDR3 sequences, and 35% to 45% are seen once. Roughly 7.9% of the sample is held by the ten biggest clonotypes. Sequenced: blood. The receptors were gathered from a young woman in good health.

This clonotype was seen a handful of times. CDR3 DNA: TGTGCCAGCAGCCCCGTTTCAGGATCTCAGCCCCAGCATTTT. Translating it yields CASSPVSGSQPQHF. The chain is built from TRBV12-3 or TRBV12-4 and TRBJ1-5; unclear D gene. The CDR3 spans 14 residues. Trimming removed 6 bases at V and 6 bases at J, with 15 bases between.

The chain is built from TRBV20-1 and TRBJ2-7, with 8 bases that match TRBD2. The CDR3 consists of 15 residues. V was clipped by 5 bases and J by 4 bases; unmatched bases: 13. Germline V CDR1 and CDR2: DFQATT, SNEGSKA (reference sequence). This CDR3 is CSARQAGEMSYEQYF. The CDR3 nucleotides read TGCAGTGCTCGTCAAGCGGGAGAAATGAGTTACGAGCAGTACTTC.

This clonotype appeared a few times. The rearrangement joins TRBV20-1 to TRBJ1-2; TRBD1 might be the D (5 bases). In germline, CDR1 is DFQATT, CDR2 SNEGSKA (reference sequence). The CDR3 consists of 12 residues. The V end lost 6 bases, the J end lost 8 bases, and 16 bases lay between the germline ends. CDR3 coding DNA: TGCAGTGCCGCTGCCTCAGGGTTGGGCTACACCTTC. It yields the protein CSAAASGLGYTF.

This clonotype has only a few counts. The chain couples TRBV5-1 to TRBJ1-2; D remains unclear. This CDR3 has 13 amino acids. The V gene lost 6 bases and the J gene lost 2 bases, with 11 bases spanning the gap. The germline CDR1 and CDR2 sequences are SGHRS and YFSETQ. For the CDR3, the DNA is TGCGCCAGCACCCTTGAAGGGAACTATGGCTACACCTTC. This translates into CASTLEGNYGYTF. The full variable domain, with the rest looked up from reference TRBV5-1 and TRBJ1-2, is KAGVTQTPRYLIKTRGQQVTLSCSPISGHRSVSWYQQTPGQGLQFLFEYFSETQRNKGNFPGRFSGRQFSNSRSEMNVSTLELGDSALYLCASTLEGNYGYTFGSGTRLTVV.

This clonotype occurred a few times. The genes are TRBV5-1 and TRBJ1-2; possibly TRBD1 for D (5 bases). The germline gives CDR1 SGHRS, CDR2 YFSETQ. Deletions cut 0 bases from V and 6 bases from J, with 15 bases between. There are 15 residues in the CDR3. The DNA of the CDR3 is TGCGCCAGCAGCTTGGCGGGTCAGGGTTCGAATGGCTACACCTTC. Translating gives CASSLAGQGSNGYTF.

This clonotype was observed a few times. This chain links TRBV7-9 with TRBJ2-1, with D tentatively TRBD1 (5 bases). The germline V gene has CDR1 SEHNR and CDR2 FQNEAQ (reference sequence). Trimming removed 3 bases from V and 3 bases from J, with 18 bases in between. This CDR3 is 17 amino acids long. For the CDR3, the DNA is TGTGCCAGCAGCTTTACGAGACAGTCCAAGTTCTACAATGAGCAGTTCTTC. Its protein product is CASSFTRQSKFYNEQFF.

This clonotype was seen only a few times. V and J are TRBV12-3 or TRBV12-4 and TRBJ1-6, with TRBD1 matching over 7 bases. The J segment lost 6 bases and the V segment lost 4 bases, leaving 6 bases of the junction unmatched. The length of the CDR3 is 15 residues. The CDR3 protein is CASSSRQGINSPLHF. CDR3 in DNA: TGTGCCAGCAGTTCCCGACAGGGAATTAATTCACCCCTCCACTTT.

In this sample, this clonotype turned up a few times. The V call is TRBV27, the J call TRBJ2-4; 9 nucleotides match TRBD1. The CDR3 extends over 17 amino acids. Unmatched junction bases numbered 11, after V lost 8 bases and J lost 0 bases. Germline V gene sequence: CDR1 MNHEY, CDR2 SMNVEV (reference sequence). The CDR3 DNA reads TGTGCCAGCGCCCGGGACAGGGCCCTGTTAGCCAAAAACATTCAGTACTTC. Translation gives CASARDRALLAKNIQYF.

The genes are TRBV4-1 and TRBJ1-1; D remains unclear. From germline, CDR1 is MGHRA and CDR2 YSYEKL. The CDR3 spans 14 residues. Trimming cost V 1 base and J 4 bases, with 10 bases left between them. The CDR3 DNA is TGCGCCAGCAGCCAAGTAGGAGAGGCCACTGAAGCTTTCTTT. Residues: CASSQVGEATEAFF.

V usage is TRBV6-6 and J usage is TRBJ1-2; D is perhaps TRBD1 (5 bases). The CDR3 length is 14 residues. CDR1 and CDR2 (germline): MNHNY, SVGAGI (reference sequence). V was cut by 5 bases and J by 2 bases, with 12 bases left in between. CDR3 sequence reads: CASSNMGPNYGYTF. The CDR3 region has the DNA TGTGCCAGCAGTAACATGGGACCAAACTATGGCTACACCTTC.

This clonotype was seen only a few times. The rearrangement links TRBV25-1 to TRBJ1-1; 7 positions match TRBD1. The CDR3 is 15 amino acids. V lost 3 bases to trimming and J lost 1 base; unmatched junction nucleotides: 5. Germline V CDR1 and CDR2: MGHDK, SYGVNS. The CDR3 loop is CASSDSQGTNTEAFF. CDR3 in DNA: TGTGCCAGCAGTGACTCACAGGGGACGAACACTGAAGCTTTCTTT. The variable domain in full, completed from reference TRBV25-1 and TRBJ1-1, reads EADIYQTPRYLVIGTGKKITLECSQTMGHDKMYWYQQDPGMELHLIHYSYGVNSTEKGDLSSESTVSRIRTEHFPLTLESARPSHTSQYLCASSDSQGTNTEAFFGQGTRLTVV.

About this clonotype itself: One base away lies a much larger clone, so this may be a sequencing read error. The chain uses TRBV29-1 and TRBJ2-5; D might be TRBD2 (6 bases). With the DNA end fitting TRBJ2-7 better, the J assignment may be wrong. Germline V gene data show CDR1 as SQVTM and CDR2 as ANQGSEA. This CDR3 comprises 13 residues. The CDR3 reads CSVGASVTYEQYF. The CDR3, as DNA: TGCAGCGTTGGGGCTAGCGTCACCTACGAGCAGTACTTC.

The J gene is TRBJ1-5, the V gene TRBV5-5; 9 bases agree with TRBD1. Trimming at V came to 2 bases and at J to 3 bases, leaving 6 bases not matched to a gene. CDR3 length equals 16 residues. Germline V lookup: CDR1 SGHKS, CDR2 YYEKEE (reference sequence). DNA of the CDR3: TGTGCCAGCAGCTTACAGGGGGCCCTAGACAATCAGCCCCAGCATTTT. Translating gives CASSLQGALDNQPQHF.

This clonotype has ten or more counts. This chain joins TRBV20-1 and TRBJ2-7, with TRBD2 as a possible D gene (6 bases). The germline gives CDR1 DFQATT, CDR2 SNEGSKA (reference sequence). The CDR3 has 13 residues. The V end was cut by 6 bases, the J end by 4 bases, with 16 bases between. The DNA for the CDR3 is TGCAGTGCCTCGGGAGTGGGTAATTACGAGCAGTACTTC. Its translation: CSASGVGNYEQYF.

Remarks on this clonotype: The germline gene is not matched at one end of the junction; a read error may be the cause. The CDR3 sequence is CASSDGRYTEAFF. The CDR3 DNA reads as TGTGCCAGCAGTGACGGGCGGTACACTGAAGCTTTCTTT. This chain joins TRBV10-3 and TRBJ1-1, with D unclear. The V gene's germline CDR1 is ENHRY and CDR2 SYGVKD. The CDR3 loop spans 13 amino acids.

This sequence joins TRBV20-1 and TRBJ2-7; no reliable D call. V lost 6 bases, J lost 2 bases, and 8 bases lay in between. CDR1 is DFQATT, CDR2 SNEGSKA, per germline (reference sequence). The CDR3 spans 11 residues. CDR3 loop: CSAAAAYEQYF. For the CDR3, the DNA is TGCAGTGCCGCCGCCGCCTACGAGCAGTACTTC.

Many counts were recorded for this clonotype. The V call is TRBV5-1, the J call TRBJ2-5, with D perhaps TRBD2 (5 bases). Per germline, CDR1 SGHRS and CDR2 YFSETQ. V lost 0 bases, J lost 1 base, and 10 bases lay in between. The CDR3 runs to 15 residues. The CDR3 protein is CASSLGRGIQETQYF. The CDR3 bases are TGCGCCAGCAGCTTGGGACGGGGTATCCAAGAGACCCAGTACTTC.

This clonotype turned up a few times. The rearrangement uses TRBV7-2 and TRBJ1-6, with D maybe TRBD1 (5 bases). V lost 5 bases to trimming and J lost 7 bases, with 9 bases between them. This CDR3 has 13 amino acids. Germline loops: CDR1 SGHTA, CDR2 FQGNSA. CDR3 in DNA: TGTGCCAGCAGCGGAAGGGGCAATTCACCCCTCCACTTT. It encodes CASSGRGNSPLHF.